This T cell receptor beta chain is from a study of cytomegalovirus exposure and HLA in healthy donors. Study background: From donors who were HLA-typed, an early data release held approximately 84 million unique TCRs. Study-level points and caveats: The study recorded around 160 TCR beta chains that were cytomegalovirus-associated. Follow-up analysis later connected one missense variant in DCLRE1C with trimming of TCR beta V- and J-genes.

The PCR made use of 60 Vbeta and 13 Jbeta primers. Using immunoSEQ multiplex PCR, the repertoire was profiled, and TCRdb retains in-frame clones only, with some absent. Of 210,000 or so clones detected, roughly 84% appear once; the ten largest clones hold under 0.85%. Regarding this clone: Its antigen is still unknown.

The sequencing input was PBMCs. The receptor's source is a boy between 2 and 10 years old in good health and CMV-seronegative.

The CDR3 region has the DNA TGTGCCAGCAGACTAGCGGGAGTCAATGAGCAGTTCTTC. Residues: CASRLAGVNEQFF. V gene TRBV2 combines with J gene TRBJ2-1; 11 nucleotides agree with TRBD2. V lost 6 bases and J lost 6; bases outside the gene matches: 1. This CDR3 is 13 amino acids long. Looked up from germline, CDR1 is SNHLY and CDR2 is FYNNEI. Based on the CDR3 plus reference TRBV2 and TRBJ2-1, the full variable domain is EPEVTQTPSHQVTQMGQEVILRCVPISNHLYFYWYRQILGQKVEFLVSFYNNEISEKSEIFDDQFSVERPDGSNFTLKIRSTKLEDSAMYFCASRLAGVNEQFFGPGTRLTVL.